A selection of T cell receptor beta chains follows, all from one sample in a study of cytomegalovirus exposure and HLA in healthy donors. Some clones are missing from TCRdb's copy, which holds only in-frame ones; the method was immunoSEQ multiplex PCR. The table includes some 150,000 clones, 68% detected once. The sequencing input was PBMCs. The receptors shown here come from a man in his fifties or sixties in good health and CMV-seronegative. Both conserved end residues are part of each CDR3. Some rows mark clone size as missing; the rest say once, few, many or name a class of expanded clone.

clone_size v_call cdr3_length cdr3_aa
. TRBV29-1 13 CSVGGQGHYEQYF
. TRBV10-3 14 CAILGTGEFTEAFF
once TRBV25-1 12 CASSGDYGELFF
. TRBV6-1 14 CASSALQGADGYTF
. TRBV11-2 15 CASSRSGTGGFEQYF
few TRBV28 15 CASSLPTGSHYGYTF
. TRBV18 17 CASSPKAGQGASYEQYF
. TRBV14 15 CASSLHSGRLYEQYF
. TRBV4-2 16 CASSQGREAVTGELFF
. TRBV7-9 16 CASSSPSGVNTGELFF
. TRBV15 16 CATSREGVPDTGELFF